This T cell receptor beta chain was sequenced for a study of blood T cell repertoires in COVID-19. Turning to the study itself: Material from acute and convalescent COVID-19 was sourced from the United States, Italy and Spain. Sources were T cells, B-cell-depleted T cells, or PBMCs; the material itself was cDNA or gDNA.

As processed by the authors: By means of reference gene primer amplification, nucleated cell counts were estimated. Produced via immunoSEQ multiplex PCR; TCRdb's table is partial and in-frame only. V and J calls and clone size follow that table, whereas D and trimming were derived from the DNA. The data contain fewer than 110,000 clones, approximately 88% of them singletons. The CDR3 runs to 12 residues. Trimming took 7 bases from V and 8 from J; bases not matched to a gene: 5. Per the germline V gene, CDR1 is SQVTM and CDR2 is ANQGSEA. The sequence was collected from a man aged 50-60 years with active or convalescent COVID-19. This rearrangement joins TRBV29-1 to TRBJ1-4; 9 bases match TRBD1. The specimen sequenced was peripheral blood. CDR3: CSAGQGEEKLFF. The CDR3 coding sequence is TGCAGCGCGGGACAGGGAGAAGAAAAACTGTTTTTT.